A single sample gave rise to the 17 T cell receptor beta chains below, sequenced in a study of blood T cell repertoires in COVID-19. Profiled with immunoSEQ multiplex PCR; TCRdb holds only in-frame clones, not every one. The sample holds about 180,000 clones, approximately 80% seen once. Sequences were obtained from PBMCs or T cells enriched from blood (not recorded which). The receptors here all came from a woman aged 45-60 years who had recovered from COVID-19.

This clone was picked up one time. The CDR3 coding sequence is TGTGCTAGTGGTTGGGGCCGGGCGAACACTGAAGCTTTCTTT. It encodes CASGWGRANTEAFF. V and J are TRBV12-5 and TRBJ1-1; D is possibly TRBD1 (5 bases). Germline V gene data show CDR1 as LGHNT and CDR2 as FRNRAP. V lost 4 bases and J lost 1, with 10 bases in between. CDR3 length: 14 residues. Full variable domain (rest looked up from reference TRBV12-5 and TRBJ1-1): DARVTQTPRHKVTEMGQEVTMRCQPILGHNTVFWYRQTMMQGLELLAYFRNRAPLDDSGMPKDRFSAEMPDATLATLKIQPSEPRDSAVYFCASGWGRANTEAFFGQGTRLTVV.

CDR3 region: CASSYRTVEPYEQYF. CDR3 in DNA: TGTGCCAGCAGTTACAGGACAGTCGAACCCTACGAGCAGTACTTC. J is TRBJ2-7 and V is TRBV6-5, with a possible D match to TRBD1 (6 bases). Trimming cost V 2 bases and J 2 bases, with 13 bases left between them. The germline V gene has CDR1 MNHEY and CDR2 SVGAGI. The CDR3 length is 15 residues.

The chain is built from TRBV5-1 and TRBJ2-1, with TRBD2 matching over 7 bases. Looked up from germline, CDR1 is SGHRS and CDR2 is YFSETQ. With 4 bases clipped from V and 3 bases from J, the junction kept 19 bases outside the gene matches. This CDR3 comprises 19 residues. The CDR3 is CASSHSGWGSRGDYNEQFF. The DNA for the CDR3 is TGCGCCAGCAGCCATAGCGGGTGGGGTTCAAGAGGAGACTACAATGAGCAGTTCTTC.

The rearrangement links TRBV4-2 to TRBJ2-3; TRBD2 is a possible D gene (6 bases). CDR3 length: 14 amino acids. Trimming shortened V by 1 base and J by 9 bases, and 14 bases separated the two germline ends. Germline V gene sequence: CDR1 LGHNA, CDR2 YNFKEQ. The CDR3 is CASSQAIADLTQYF. The CDR3 DNA is TGTGCCAGCAGCCAAGCGATAGCGGACCTAACGCAGTATTTT.

Turning to this clone: Additional DNA sequences in this sample encode the identical CDR3. This chain connects TRBV7-9 to TRBJ2-7; D is perhaps TRBD1 (5 bases). Looked up from germline, CDR1 is SEHNR and CDR2 is FQNEAQ (reference sequence). V was clipped by 3 bases and J by 1 base, with 7 bases between them. The CDR3 totals 13 residues. This chain's CDR3 is CASSFGASYEQYF. CDR3 nucleotides: TGTGCCAGCAGCTTTGGGGCTTCCTACGAGCAGTACTTC.

The rearrangement joins TRBV27 to TRBJ1-1; maybe TRBD1 (6 bases). In germline, CDR1 is MNHEY, CDR2 SMNVEV (reference sequence). Trimming removed 4 bases from V and 0 bases from J, with 24 bases in between. The CDR3 totals 19 residues. CDR3 DNA: TGTGCCAGCAGTTCACACAAGGTATGGCAGGGGCGGATGAACACTGAAGCTTTCTTT. This gives the protein CASSSHKVWQGRMNTEAFF.

The V call is TRBV2, the J call TRBJ2-2, with 12 bases fitting TRBD1. The V segment lost 8 bases and the J segment 2 bases; nucleotides outside the gene matches: 3. The CDR3 loop spans 15 amino acids. Germline V gives CDR1 SNHLY, CDR2 FYNNEI. CDR3 loop: CASGDRGPNTGELFF. The CDR3, as DNA: TGTGCCAGCGGGGACAGGGGGCCCAACACCGGGGAGCTGTTTTTT.

The chain joins TRBV4-2 to TRBJ2-3, with TRBD2 identical over 8 bases. J was trimmed by 2 bases and V by 0 bases; bases with no gene match: 7. CDR1 is LGHNA and CDR2 is YNFKEQ in the germline V gene. The CDR3 loop spans 17 amino acids. CDR3 in amino acids: CASSQEREGAPTDTQYF. CDR3 DNA sequence: TGTGCCAGCAGCCAAGAACGGGAGGGAGCTCCCACAGATACGCAGTATTTT.

The V call is TRBV11-1, the J call TRBJ1-6; D gene unclear. Germline assignment: CDR1 SGHAT and CDR2 FQDESV (reference sequence). Trimming stripped 1 base from V and 8 bases from J, with 15 bases between. This CDR3 spans 16 amino acids. The CDR3 coding sequence is TGTGCCAGCAGCTTAGGAACAGATGGTAGAGATTCACCCCTCCACTTT. It translates to CASSLGTDGRDSPLHF.

The chain is built from TRBV6-5 and TRBJ2-1, with 8 positions matching TRBD2. V lost 7 bases and J lost 6; bases outside the gene matches: 8. CDR3 length equals 14 residues. Germline values: CDR1 MNHEY, CDR2 SVGAGI. Written as DNA, the CDR3 is TGTGCCAGCACGGCTAGCGGGTCCCCCAATGAGCAGTTCTTC. As protein: CASTASGSPNEQFF.

The chain combines TRBV9 with TRBJ2-1, with a tentative D call TRBD2 (6 bases). Germline CDR1 and CDR2: SGDLS and YYNGEE. The CDR3 is 16 amino acids. V was shortened by 2 bases and J by 5 bases, with 17 bases between the two germline ends. The CDR3 sequence is CASSVSGRGTNNEQFF. For the CDR3, the DNA is TGTGCCAGCAGCGTGTCCGGGCGGGGTACAAACAATGAGCAGTTCTTC. Combining the CDR3 with reference TRBV9 and TRBJ2-1 gives the whole variable domain DSGVTQTPKHLITATGQRVTLRCSPRSGDLSVYWYQQSLDQGLQFLIQYYNGEERAKGNILERFSAQQFPDLHSELNLSSLELGDSALYFCASSVSGRGTNNEQFFGPGTRLTVL.

This chain connects TRBV28 to TRBJ2-1; D possibly corresponds to TRBD1 (5 bases). This CDR3 has 14 amino acids. V shed 7 bases and J shed 2 bases, with 12 bases lying between them. Germline assignment: CDR1 MDHEN and CDR2 SYDVKM. CDR3 in DNA: TGTGCCAGCATCCGTCAGGGTCCCTACAATGAGCAGTTCTTC. The encoded protein is CASIRQGPYNEQFF.

This chain joins TRBV2 and TRBJ2-1, with 13 bases matching TRBD2. CDR3 length equals 15 residues. The V gene end was trimmed by 6 bases and the J gene end by 7 bases; junction bases not matched to a gene: 6. The germline gives CDR1 SNHLY, CDR2 FYNNEI. The CDR3 protein is CASSGLAGVGNEQFF. The CDR3 DNA reads TGTGCCAGCAGCGGACTAGCGGGAGTAGGTAATGAGCAGTTCTTC.

J is TRBJ2-2 and V is TRBV10-3; 7 bases align to TRBD2. In germline, CDR1 is ENHRY, CDR2 SYGVKD. CDR3 size: 16 residues. V was pared by 0 bases and J by 5 bases, with 6 bases of the junction left unmatched. The CDR3: CAISESTAGDTGELFF. CDR3 sequence (DNA): TGTGCCATCAGTGAGTCTACGGCGGGAGATACCGGGGAGCTGTTTTTT.

This clone turned up a few times. The chain links TRBV19 to TRBJ2-3; weak D call: TRBD2 (6 bases). V lost 7 bases to trimming and J lost 1 base, with 12 bases between them. This CDR3 has 14 amino acids. CDR1 LNHDA and CDR2 SQIVND come from the germline V gene (reference sequence). The CDR3 DNA reads TGTGCCAGTACCAAGCGGAGGGGCACAGATACGCAGTATTTT. This encodes CASTKRRGTDTQYF.

V usage is TRBV5-1 and J usage is TRBJ2-5; 10 positions match TRBD1. The V and J ends lost 3 bases and 5 bases, in that order; junction bases with no gene match: 10. Germline CDR1 reads SGHRS; CDR2 reads YFSETQ. The CDR3 totals 16 residues. The CDR3: CASSWIGDRGWETQYF. CDR3 in DNA: TGCGCCAGCAGCTGGATAGGGGACAGGGGATGGGAGACCCAGTACTTC.

This clone was observed once. J is TRBJ2-1 and V is TRBV21-1; the D call TRBD1 from the table was never checked on the DNA. TRBV21-1 is noted as a pseudogene. This CDR3 has 15 amino acids. The CDR3 region has the DNA TGTGCCAGCCGAAAACGACCAACACAGTACAATGAGCAGTTCTTC. Translation: CASRKRPTQYNEQFF.